Shown below are 10 T cell receptor beta chains from a single sample sequenced in a study of Ad26.COV2.S vaccination and SARS-CoV-2 variants. Using immunoSEQ multiplex PCR, the repertoire was profiled, and TCRdb retains in-frame clones only, with some absent. The repertoire holds some 640,000 clones, with approximately 88% as singletons. Specified treatment: roughly 18 received Ad26.COV2.S at low or high dose, single or two shots; roughly five received placebo; per-sample allocation not given. The samples were gathered on day 63 after the first injection of vaccine or placebo. The sequenced sample was peripheral blood, obtained in a trial of Ad26.COV2.S vaccine versus placebo. The receptors originated from a person aged 18 to 59 who received the Ad26.COV2.S COVID-19 vaccine or a placebo.

The chain recombines TRBV27 with TRBJ2-1; D might be TRBD2 (6 bases). V was cut by 0 bases and J by 2 bases, with 17 bases left in between. Germline V lookup: CDR1 MNHEY, CDR2 SMNVEV (reference sequence). The CDR3 spans 18 residues. The CDR3, as DNA: TGTGCCAGCAGTTTATCGGGGACTGATACTTATACCTACAATGAGCAGTTCTTC. Translation gives CASSLSGTDTYTYNEQFF.

This clone was detected only once. The chain combines TRBV18 with TRBJ2-1; D is uncertain. This CDR3 has 14 residues. Germline loops: CDR1 KGHSH, CDR2 LQKENI. The V end was cut by 4 bases, the J end by 3 bases, with 10 bases between. CDR3 in DNA: TGTGCCAGCTCACTCCGACCAAACTACAATGAGCAGTTCTTC. This translates into CASSLRPNYNEQFF.

This rearrangement joins TRBV19 to TRBJ2-5, with 9 bases matching TRBD1. From germline, CDR1 is LNHDA and CDR2 SQIVND (reference sequence). V was clipped by 6 bases and J by 5 bases; unmatched bases: 7. This CDR3 contains 14 residues. CDR3 nucleotides: TGTGCCAGTAGCGTTACAGGGGGCTGGGAGACCCAGTACTTC. As protein: CASSVTGGWETQYF.

This clone occurred a few times. The V call is TRBV19, the J call TRBJ1-2, with TRBD1 as a possible D gene (5 bases). The CDR3 sequence is 16 residues long. The germline V gene has CDR1 LNHDA and CDR2 SQIVND (reference sequence). Trimming removed 4 bases at V and 3 bases at J, with 18 bases between. In DNA form, the CDR3 reads TGTGCCAGTAGTAGCCCCCAGGGAACGGATCACTATGGCTACACCTTC. Encoded protein: CASSSPQGTDHYGYTF.

Note on this clone: This sample also contains other DNA sequences that code for the same CDR3. This rearrangement joins TRBV5-4 to TRBJ1-3; 7 bases align to TRBD1. The junction had 6 bases not matched to a gene; V was cut back by 4 bases and J by 2 bases. The germline V gene encodes CDR1 SGHNT and CDR2 YYREEE (reference sequence). This CDR3 contains 15 residues. This CDR3 reads CASSLGGTAGNTIYF. The CDR3 DNA reads as TGTGCCAGCAGCCTGGGAGGGACAGCTGGAAACACCATATATTTT.

This clone was detected only once. The chain has TRBV29-1 and TRBJ1-1, with D perhaps TRBD1 (5 bases). Per germline, CDR1 SQVTM and CDR2 ANQGSEA. V lost 2 bases and J 4 bases, leaving 8 bases between the germline ends. The CDR3 covers 12 residues. CDR3 residues: CSVESGGTEAFF. The DNA of the CDR3 is TGCAGCGTTGAATCGGGGGGCACTGAAGCTTTCTTT. The full variable domain, rest sourced from reference TRBV29-1 and TRBJ1-1, is SAVISQKPSRDICQRGTSLTIQCQVDSQVTMMFWYRQQPGQSLTLIATANQGSEATYESGFVIDKFPISRPNLTFSTLTVSNMSPEDSSIYLCSVESGGTEAFFGQGTRLTVV.

The chain joins TRBV6-4 to TRBJ2-3; TRBD2 agrees at 7 bases. The CDR3 contains 17 residues. V lost 0 bases, J lost 0 bases, and 6 bases stayed unmatched. Looked up from germline, CDR1 is MRHNA and CDR2 is SNTAGT. CDR3 amino acids: CASSDSPGAGSTDTQYF. The CDR3 DNA reads TGTGCCAGCAGTGACTCTCCGGGAGCGGGGAGCACAGATACGCAGTATTTT.

The rearrangement uses TRBV30 and TRBJ2-2; TRBD1 matches at 10 bases. V was pared by 3 bases and J by 4 bases, with 8 bases of the junction left unmatched. The germline gives CDR1 GTSNPN, CDR2 SVGIG (reference sequence). CDR3 length: 16 residues. CDR3: CAWSRTGTGVTGELFF. DNA for the CDR3: TGTGCCTGGAGCCGTACGGGGACAGGGGTCACCGGGGAGCTGTTTTTT.

The J gene is TRBJ1-4, the V gene TRBV2; D is ambiguous. The CDR3 has 12 amino acids. Trimming shortened V by 7 bases and J by 8 bases, and 11 bases separated the two germline ends. Germline assignment: CDR1 SNHLY and CDR2 FYNNEI. The CDR3 protein is CASNVRSEKLFF. CDR3 DNA: TGTGCCAGCAATGTACGGAGCGAAAAACTGTTTTTT.

This clone was observed once. The sample contains more than one DNA sequence encoding this CDR3. The chain carries TRBV5-1 and TRBJ2-5; no clear D. The V gene's germline CDR1 is SGHRS and CDR2 YFSETQ. Trimming removed 4 bases at V and 3 bases at J, with 4 bases between. CDR3 length equals 11 residues. CDR3 DNA sequence: TGCGCCAGCAGCCTCGAAGAGACCCAGTACTTC. Protein: CASSLEETQYF. The full variable domain, rest sourced from reference TRBV5-1 and TRBJ2-5, is KAGVTQTPRYLIKTRGQQVTLSCSPISGHRSVSWYQQTPGQGLQFLFEYFSETQRNKGNFPGRFSGRQFSNSRSEMNVSTLELGDSALYLCASSLEETQYFGPGTRLLVL.